The rows below give T cell receptor beta chains drawn from one sample of a study of cytomegalovirus exposure and HLA in healthy donors. Repertoires were generated with immunoSEQ multiplex PCR, while TCRdb's copy carries only in-frame clones and drops some. The repertoire has about 150,000 clones, roughly 84% of them found once; the top ten carry about 2.2%. The sequencing sample was made of PBMCs. These receptors came from a human donor in good health. Both conserved end residues are trimmed from each CDR3. Part of the rows lack a size; the others show once, few, many or a class for expanded clones.

cdr3_length j_call clone_size v_call cdr3_aa
11 TRBJ2-7 - TRBV9 ASSGDRTYEQY
12 TRBJ2-7 once TRBV9 ASSVSGRADEQY
14 TRBJ1-5 few TRBV2 ASSERGGWGNQPQH
11 TRBJ2-1 once TRBV5-1 ASSSEVSGRQF
15 TRBJ2-6 - TRBV27 ASSLGTGGSGANVLT
11 TRBJ2-2 few TRBV27 ASSPLIDGELF
14 TRBJ2-4 - TRBV5-6 ASSGQGAGAKNIQY
14 TRBJ1-1 once TRBV28 ASSWAAGGLNTEAF
16 TRBJ2-2 - TRBV28 ASSLTGLAEISTGELF
14 TRBJ1-2 once TRBV28 ASSRYRGGRSNGYT
13 TRBJ1-1 - TRBV23-1 ASSRPGKVWSEAF
14 TRBJ2-7 once TRBV7-3 ASSLYGTGAMHEQY
13 TRBJ2-7 - TRBV28 ASSLTAGGPYEQY
13 TRBJ1-2 - TRBV7-9 ASSLDGATGYGYT
11 TRBJ1-5 - TRBV19 ASNTGDYQPQH
11 TRBJ1-1 - TRBV13 ASSSNTGNEAF
11 TRBJ1-5 - TRBV10-2 ASRQGLEQPQH
9 TRBJ2-1 once TRBV6-5 ASSSTREQF
14 TRBJ1-2 - TRBV19 ASTNGTVNNRYGYT
14 TRBJ1-1 - TRBV19 ASSVGKQGAGTEAF
10 TRBJ2-7 - TRBV7-9 ASSPTEAEQY
14 TRBJ1-2 once TRBV15 ATSRWTGTSNYGYT
13 TRBJ2-7 - TRBV7-8 ASSLELAASYEQY
13 TRBJ2-7 - TRBV5-6 ASSFFGTDKIEQY
11 TRBJ1-1 - TRBV29-1 SVGLTGTVEAF
13 TRBJ1-1 - TRBV5-1 ASRLRAGVGTEAF
12 TRBJ1-2 - TRBV27 ASTPLGPGDGYT
11 TRBJ2-2 - TRBV21-1 ASTPNLAGELF
12 TRBJ2-1 - TRBV6-5 ASRDSGRAGEQF
11 TRBJ2-7 - TRBV6-6 ASSKDSSYEQY
13 TRBJ1-5 once TRBV19 ASSMAGGRNQPQH
13 TRBJ1-5 - TRBV9 ASSPTGESNQPQH
14 TRBJ1-6 - TRBV5-4 ASSLGVTGGNSPLH
13 TRBJ1-2 - TRBV5-6 ASTPRGLTSYGYT
13 TRBJ2-6 - TRBV5-1 ASSGQYSGANVLT
14 TRBJ1-6 - TRBV18 ASSPLAGQGASPLH
12 TRBJ1-1 - TRBV18 ASSPSQGYTEAF
13 TRBJ1-2 - TRBV28 ASSLAGLSNYGYT
12 TRBJ1-3 - TRBV6-5 ASSLDRDGNTIY
13 TRBJ2-7 - TRBV11-2 ASSLEQVSSYEQY
14 TRBJ2-1 - TRBV10-3 AINKRQGSSYNEQF
14 TRBJ1-1 - TRBV6-6 ASSYSPLTANTEAF
12 TRBJ1-5 - TRBV6-1 ASRRGGGYQPQH
15 TRBJ2-4 - TRBV7-8 ASSLAGPNGAKNIQY
14 TRBJ2-1 - TRBV11-2 ASSSLEGLAWNEQF
13 TRBJ2-7 - TRBV2 ASREGPMGFYEQY
12 TRBJ2-7 - TRBV28 ASRPPGLASEQY
11 TRBJ1-1 - TRBV5-1 ASSSPTITEAF
12 TRBJ2-7 - TRBV10-3 AISERGPEGEQY
11 TRBJ1-1 - TRBV19 ASKNRGNTEAF